This T cell receptor (beta chain) was profiled in a study of CD8+CD57+ T cells in acquired aplastic anemia. Overall study: Sorted CD4+ and CD8+ cell DNA averaged roughly 3 ug. Broader study findings: Patients versus controls showed no significant CD8+ Simpson's diversity difference.

The germline V gene has CDR1 KGHDR and CDR2 SFDVKD. V shed 2 bases, J shed 4 bases, and the junction held 6 bases outside the gene matches. This CDR3 is 15 amino acids long. All sequencing subjects had displayed CD8+CD57+ cell expansion on flow cytometry. Severe acquired aplastic anemia affected all patients. With respect to this clonotype: Its antigen is undetermined.

Using genomic DNA as the template, TCR beta VDJ and CDR3 profiling was carried out. TCRdb ran MiXCR on the reads and lists one entry per CDR3 protein. The sample holds approximately 250,000 distinct CDR3 sequences, approximately 80% seen once. This TCR came from a human donor with aplastic anemia. The chain links TRBV24-1 to TRBJ1-2; the match to TRBD1 covers 7 bases. The sample comprised sorted CD4+, CD8+, or CD8+CD57+ T cells (not recorded which) from PBMCs. The CDR3 loop is CATSDSRTGGYGYTF. CDR3 nucleotides: TGTGCCACCAGTGATTCCCGGACAGGAGGCTATGGCTACACCTTC.